A single sample gave rise to the 6 T cell receptor beta chains below, sequenced in a study of blood T cells in healthy people across ages. Sample-barcoded 5' priming and a J-beta primer mix drove a second PCR of roughly 6 to 12 cycles. MiXCR, run by TCRdb on the 5' RACE reads, gives a single entry per CDR3 protein. Of 1.4 million to 1.5 million distinct CDR3 sequences listed, roughly 40% are singletons. Specimen: blood. These TCRs come from a woman between 18 and 30 years old in good health.

The chain employs TRBV20-1 and TRBJ1-5, with D unresolved. The CDR3 contains 12 residues. Trimming pared 7 bases from V and 1 base from J, leaving 8 bases between. Germline V gives CDR1 DFQATT, CDR2 SNEGSKA (reference sequence). Here the CDR3 DNA reads TGCAGTGGACGGGAAAGCAATCAGCCCCAGCATTTT. Amino acid sequence: CSGRESNQPQHF.

V usage is TRBV20-1 and J usage is TRBJ2-5, with D hard to call. This CDR3 spans 13 amino acids. Trimming left V 6 bases short and J 1 base short, with 12 bases between. Germline V lookup: CDR1 DFQATT, CDR2 SNEGSKA (reference sequence). The CDR3 loop reads CSASAPTQETQYF. CDR3 sequence (DNA): TGCAGTGCCTCCGCGCCTACCCAAGAGACCCAGTACTTC.

This sequence joins TRBV4-2 and TRBJ2-2, with unresolved D. The CDR3 runs to 17 residues. Germline loops: CDR1 LGHNA, CDR2 YNFKEQ. Trimming stripped 0 bases from V and 6 bases from J, with 17 bases between. The CDR3, as DNA: TGTGCCAGCAGCCAAGATCGTGGTGAGAGTAGGGCCGGGGAGCTGTTTTTT. The encoded protein is CASSQDRGESRAGELFF.

The chain combines TRBV4-2 with TRBJ2-7, with 9 bases aligning to TRBD2. The CDR3 is 17 residues long. J was trimmed by 7 bases and V by 0 bases; bases with no gene match: 13. Germline V gene sequence: CDR1 LGHNA, CDR2 YNFKEQ. CDR3 protein: CASSQDWGGGGVNEQYF. The CDR3 DNA reads TGTGCCAGCAGCCAAGATTGGGGCGGGGGGGGTGTGAATGAGCAGTACTTC.

In this sample, this clonotype turned up a few times. The chain joins TRBV5-1 to TRBJ1-5; D gene unclear. Germline loops: CDR1 SGHRS, CDR2 YFSETQ. Trimming took off 4 bases at V and 6 bases at J, with 11 bases between the two ends. This CDR3 region has 13 residues. This CDR3 is CASSVDGSQPQHF. Here the CDR3 DNA reads TGCGCCAGCAGCGTGGACGGTTCTCAGCCCCAGCATTTT.

Regarding this clonotype: One end of the junction varies from germline; a read error may be responsible. J is TRBJ1-1 and V is TRBV4-1, with D possibly matching TRBD1 (5 bases). In germline, CDR1 is MGHRA, CDR2 YSYEKL. This CDR3 has 15 amino acids. The CDR3 protein is CASSQDQGVNTEASF. The CDR3 nucleotides are TGCGCCAGCAGCCAAGATCAGGGTGTGAACACTGAAGCTTCCTTT.